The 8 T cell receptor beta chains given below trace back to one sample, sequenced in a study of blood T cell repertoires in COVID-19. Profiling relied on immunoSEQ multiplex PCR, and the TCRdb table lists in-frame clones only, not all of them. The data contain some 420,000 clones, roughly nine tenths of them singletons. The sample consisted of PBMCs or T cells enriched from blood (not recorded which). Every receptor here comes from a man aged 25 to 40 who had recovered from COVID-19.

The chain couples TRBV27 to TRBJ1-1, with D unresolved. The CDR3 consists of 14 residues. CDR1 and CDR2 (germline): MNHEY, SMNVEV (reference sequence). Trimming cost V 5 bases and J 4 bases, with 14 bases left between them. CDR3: CASSGRRPSTEAFF. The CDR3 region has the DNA TGTGCCAGCAGTGGGCGGAGGCCGAGCACTGAAGCTTTCTTT.

In nucleotides, the CDR3 is TGTGCCAGCAGCTTAGTGTCGGGTCGTGAGCAGTTCTTC. It translates to CASSLVSGREQFF. The chain combines TRBV7-9 with TRBJ2-1; D gene uncertain. Trimming shortened V by 1 base and J by 9 bases, and 10 bases separated the two germline ends. Germline V gives CDR1 SEHNR, CDR2 FQNEAQ (reference sequence). This CDR3 contains 13 residues. Drawing the rest from reference TRBV7-9 and TRBJ2-1, the complete variable domain is DTGVSQNPRHKITKRGQNVTFRCDPISEHNRLYWYRQTLGQGPEFLTYFQNEAQLEKSRLLSDRFSAERPKGSFSTLEIQRTEQGDSAMYLCASSLVSGREQFFGPGTRLTVL.

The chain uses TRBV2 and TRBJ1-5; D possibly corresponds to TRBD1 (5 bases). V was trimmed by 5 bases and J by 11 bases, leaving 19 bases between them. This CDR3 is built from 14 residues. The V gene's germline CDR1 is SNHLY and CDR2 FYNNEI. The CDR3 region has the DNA TGTGCCAGCAGTCTCTACAACCAGGGCAAGGCCCAGCATTTT. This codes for CASSLYNQGKAQHF.

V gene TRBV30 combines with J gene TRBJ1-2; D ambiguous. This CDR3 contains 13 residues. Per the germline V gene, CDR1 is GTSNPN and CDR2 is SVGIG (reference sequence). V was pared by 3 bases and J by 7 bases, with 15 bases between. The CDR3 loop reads CAWRWVKTGGYTF. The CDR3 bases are TGTGCCTGGAGATGGGTGAAGACGGGTGGCTACACCTTC. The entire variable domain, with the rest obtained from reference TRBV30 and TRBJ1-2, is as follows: SQTIHQWPATLVQPVGSPLSLECTVEGTSNPNLYWYRQAAGRGLQLLFYSVGIGQISSEVPQNLSASRPQDRQFILSSKKLLLSDSGFYLCAWRWVKTGGYTFGSGTRLTVV.

This CDR3 reads CASKAGLATDTQYF. CDR3 bases: TGTGCCAGCAAGGCGGGACTAGCGACAGATACGCAGTATTTT. The chain employs TRBV3-1 (or the pseudogene TRBV3-2) and TRBJ2-3; 10 bases are a match to TRBD2. The V and J ends lost 7 bases and 3 bases, in that order; junction bases with no gene match: 4. This CDR3 has 14 residues. Germline V gene data show CDR1 as LGHDT and CDR2 as YNNKEL (reference sequence).

The CDR3 here is CASSRTGTSGSLNEQFF. The CDR3, as DNA: TGTGCCAGCTCACGAACCGGGACTAGCGGGAGTCTCAATGAGCAGTTCTTC. The rearrangement links TRBV18 to TRBJ2-1, with TRBD2 matching over 14 bases. CDR3 length: 17 amino acids. In germline, CDR1 is KGHSH, CDR2 LQKENI. V gave up 4 bases and J gave up 6 bases; unmatched junction bases: 8.

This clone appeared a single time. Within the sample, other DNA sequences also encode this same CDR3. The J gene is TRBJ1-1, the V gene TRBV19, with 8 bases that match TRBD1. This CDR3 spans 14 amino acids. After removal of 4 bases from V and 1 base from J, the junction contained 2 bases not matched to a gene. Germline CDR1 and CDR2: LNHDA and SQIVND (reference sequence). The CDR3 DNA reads TGTGCCAGTAGTACCGGACAGGGGAACACTGAAGCTTTCTTT. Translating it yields CASSTGQGNTEAFF.

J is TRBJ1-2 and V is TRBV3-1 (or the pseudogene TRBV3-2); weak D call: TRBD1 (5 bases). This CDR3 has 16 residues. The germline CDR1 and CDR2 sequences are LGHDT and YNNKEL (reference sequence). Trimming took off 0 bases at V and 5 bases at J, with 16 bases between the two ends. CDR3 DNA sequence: TGTGCCAGCAGCCAAGATCTAGTGGGCAGGACATATGGCTACACCTTC. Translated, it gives CASSQDLVGRTYGYTF.